The entry below describes one T cell receptor beta chain. No cognate antigen has been identified for it. One base away there is no much larger clone; base qualities are not given. The library was prepared using the immunoSEQ multiplex PCR assay. For the multiplex PCR, a mixture combining 60 forward primers for TCR Vbeta segments and 13 reverse primers for TCR Jbeta segments was used. Amplification of the CDR3 region of rearranged TCR beta genes was performed with a multiplex PCR assay on genomic DNA. The amplified TCR beta libraries were sequenced on the Illumina HiSeq System as 87-base-pair reads. The original pipeline was this. A later analysis tallied roughly 80 million unique TCR beta chains across the 610 or so repertoires, and some 12 million of those chains were shared by two or more donors. Raw reads were error-corrected and collapsed into unique sequences with a nearest-neighbor algorithm that merged closely related sequences to remove PCR and sequencing errors. To assign V, D and J gene segments, CDR3 sequences were aligned to IMGT reference sequences. For a sequence to be retained, at least a six-nucleotide match to both a V gene segment and a J gene segment was required. A rearrangement counted as productive if the CDR3 had no stop codons and remained in frame with V and J, and every other rearrangement counted as non-productive. Following IMGT convention, CDR3 was defined as the stretch from the second conserved V-encoded cysteine to the conserved J-encoded phenylalanine. In an earlier analysis of around 600 of the donors, sequences lacking an unambiguous match to a single V gene segment were excluded. An earlier analysis of some 500 of the donors classified V segments as functional when productive rearrangements were above 56.7% and as segregating when the standard deviation between donors was above 5%. To diagnose cytomegalovirus status from the catalog of TCR beta chain sequences, a statistical classification framework was built. A later analysis assigned V and J genes by comparing TCR nucleotide sequences with IMGT/GENE-DB human TR gene sequences. A later analysis assigned CDR3 sequences and most-parsimonious VDJ recombination scenarios with the TCRdist pipeline. In a later analysis, each TCR beta chain was defined by its CDR3 amino acid sequence together with its V-gene family, and reads without a unique V-gene family were excluded. A later analysis removed nearly 600 highly shared, low-generation-probability nucleotide sequences to deal with suspected cross-contamination and a sequencing artifact. In a later analysis, a clonal expansion index was calculated for each public chain from normalized within-repertoire ranks of inferred template counts. In a later analysis, generation probabilities were computed with a VDJ recombination model fitted to out-of-frame rearrangements, and the resulting probabilities were checked against IGoR. Hypergeometric tests were used in a later analysis to score TCR-TCR, TCR-HLA and TCR-CMV co-occurrence, with a repertoire-size bias correction applied to the TCR pairs. A later analysis estimated false discovery rates by permuting HLA or CMV assignments 20 times. In a later analysis, co-occurring TCRs were grouped using DBSCAN, and TCRdist sequence similarity was added for clustering within HLA-allele-positive subsets. Repertoires with fewer than 30,000 or more than 120,000 public chains were left out of co-occurrence clustering, as were roughly five repertoires with anomalous nucleotide sharing. This is the immuneACCESS table as TCRdb keeps it, with only in-frame sequences that have V and J called. A part of the clones is gone; compared with another copy, unresolved V genes explain less than half, and the rest is unexplained. V, J and clone size were drawn from that table, and D and trimming were deduced from the DNA. The sample profile shows 110,000 to 150,000 clones; approximately 80% of them were found once. About 4% of the sample goes to the ten largest clones.

The cohort was made up of 666 healthy bone marrow donors. All cohort members were sampled while nominally healthy, although unrecorded immune exposures were likely present. The donor tested CMV seronegative, placing the donor among the 350 or so seronegative members of the cohort. Each donor provided a peripheral blood sample, and peripheral blood mononuclear cells were used for TCR beta sequencing. The Qiagen DNeasy Blood Extraction Kit was used to extract genomic DNA from the blood cell samples. This sample was taken from a study of cytomegalovirus exposure and HLA in healthy donors listed by TCRdb under 2017. Turning to the overall study: An earlier analysis of roughly 630 of the donors reported 250 to 300 Gb of sequence data and about 100 million unique TCR beta sequences from approximately 180 million T cells. Rather than using new phenotypic data, the later analysis identified candidate immune exposures from TCR beta sequences and from how often those sequences occurred across donors. All discovery cohort repertoires had been generated using a single sequencing platform. The study combined high-throughput TCR immunosequencing, statistical association of individual TCRs with disease status, and machine learning to predict cytomegalovirus infection status. Among 300 to 500 genotyped donors of the cohort, an average of around 250,000 unique TCR beta nucleotide sequences was sequenced per donor, of which roughly 17% were non-productive. The number of donors typed differed by locus, with 629-630 for A, B, C, DRB1 and DQB1, roughly 520 for DQA1, about 610 for DPA1, and about 450 for DPB1. A later analysis re-examined previously published TCR beta repertoires from just over 650 donors and added high-resolution HLA genotyping to investigate patterns of TCR occurrence. Roughly 5 DR-DQ haplotypes were treated as single units for association and clustering because of strong linkage in the cohort. In an earlier analysis of about 590 of the donors, high-throughput TCR beta sequencing was used to judge whether each TCR beta V gene segment behaved as functional or pseudogenic. Genome-wide SNP genotypes for about 60% of the 666 donors were used in a later genetic analysis, which treated that subset as a discovery cohort. Donor age, sex, ethnicity and CMV serostatus were compiled together with the repertoire data. Besides the first cohort of 500 to 700 subjects, a separate validation cohort made up of around 120 different subjects was used. The T cell repertoires of under 750 subjects were profiled by immunosequencing and related to cytomegalovirus serostatus. The study aimed to test whether cataloging public T cell receptors could reveal signatures of past pathogen exposure. Both class I and class II loci were covered by HLA typing, at four-digit resolution. An early release covering roughly 600 HLA-typed donors comprised about 300 gigabases of sequencing data and around 80 million unique TCR sequences. Of the 300 to 400 genotyped donors, over 70% fell in the genetic ancestry cluster associated with self-reported Caucasian donors.

What the authors observed across the whole study: According to a later genetic analysis, donors in an Asian-associated ancestry cluster had fewer N-insertions in productive TCRs than the approximately 700-donor mean. An association between a missense DCLRE1C variant and V-gene and J-gene trimming of TCR beta chains was found in a later genetic analysis and replicated in an independent cohort. In the study, some 160 TCR beta chains were listed as associated with cytomegalovirus. Because HLA typing was missing for some donors at each locus, association tests included only the typed subset. A group of highly shared sequence variants was considered likely to be a technical artifact of the sequencing pipeline. A later analysis reported that several top co-occurrence clusters appeared linked to parvovirus B19, influenza, CMV and Epstein-Barr virus. A later analysis associated about 17,000 TCR beta sequences with specific HLA alleles at a false discovery rate of 0.05. It was suggested by the authors that the approach could potentially be generalized to other disease states and immunological phenotypes. According to a later analysis, TCR association rates differed among HLA loci, with DRB1 alleles showing the most associated TCRs and HLA-C alleles showing the fewest. Presence/absence analyses assumed roughly uniform sequencing depth across donors, an assumption that may not hold. In this cohort, only TCR beta chains were sequenced, and detectable features were limited by the absence of alpha or paired-chain data. Most CMV-associated TCR beta chains appeared to be HLA-restricted in a later analysis, and the HLA associations seemed to be driven largely by CMV exposure. Correlated functional status among segregating V segments might reflect linkage disequilibrium, but an unknown experimental factor could not be ruled out. Strong co-occurrence of HLA alleles, especially DR and DQ, made assigning TCR associations to individual alleles difficult. Broadly in line with IMGT annotations, most TCR beta V segments showed up in productive rearrangements about 87% or about 30% of the time in an earlier analysis of some 590 of the donors. The earlier analysis of about 600 of the donors excluded around 17 rarely observed V segments, including chromosome 9 orphons, because counts were too low. For the cohort, immune exposure information was limited to CMV serostatus. In a later analysis, HLA-associated TCR beta chains were found to be more clonally expanded and to have lower generation probabilities than equally common non-associated chains. In both the original and validation cohorts, the classifier was reported to diagnose cytomegalovirus status with high specificity and sensitivity. Across donors, most TCR sequences were observed very rarely, whereas some public TCRs were present in many individuals. In vitro tests confirmed that a few of the cytomegalovirus-associated TCR beta chains recognize cytomegalovirus antigens. A further reported finding was that TCR beta sequences accurately predicted the HLA-A and HLA-B alleles for most subjects in the first cohort.

The sequenced material came from PBMCs. The sequence derives from a male donor in good health and CMV-seronegative.

The nucleotide sequence reads TGCGCCAGCAGCTTACCAGGGGGTACCGGGGAGCTGTTTTTT. Its protein reads: CASSLPGGTGELFF. The V and J segments used are TRBV5-1 and TRBJ2-2, with 7 bases aligning to TRBD1. CDR3 length: 14 amino acids, cysteine to phenylalanine. Left in the record is the CDR3 DNA by itself, 42 bases read in frame from the first base. Reading the germline V gene gives CDR1 SGHRS and CDR2 YFSETQ. Relative to germline, V is missing 2 bases and J is missing 5 bases, with 3 bases of the junction outside any gene match.